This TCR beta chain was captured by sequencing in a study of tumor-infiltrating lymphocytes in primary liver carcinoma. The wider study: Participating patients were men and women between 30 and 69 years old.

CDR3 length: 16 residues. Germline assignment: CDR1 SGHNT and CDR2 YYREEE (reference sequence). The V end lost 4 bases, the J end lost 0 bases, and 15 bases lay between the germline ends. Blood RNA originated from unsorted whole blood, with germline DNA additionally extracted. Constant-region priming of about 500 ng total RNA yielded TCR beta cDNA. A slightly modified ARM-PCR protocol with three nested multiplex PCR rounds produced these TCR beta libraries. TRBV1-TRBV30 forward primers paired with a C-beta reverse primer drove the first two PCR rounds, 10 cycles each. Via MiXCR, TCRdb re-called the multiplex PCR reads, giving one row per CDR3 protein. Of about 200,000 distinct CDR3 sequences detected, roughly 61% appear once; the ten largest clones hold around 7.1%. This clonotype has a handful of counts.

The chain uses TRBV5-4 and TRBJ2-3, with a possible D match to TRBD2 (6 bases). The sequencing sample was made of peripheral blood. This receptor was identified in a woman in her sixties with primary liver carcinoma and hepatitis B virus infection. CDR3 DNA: TGTGCCAGCAGCCGGGCGGGGACTTCTAGCACAGATACGCAGTATTTT. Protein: CASSRAGTSSTDTQYF.